One and the same sample provided the 21 T cell receptor beta chains below, sequenced in a study of blood T cell repertoires in COVID-19. Clones were read by immunoSEQ multiplex PCR, and TCRdb kept only the in-frame ones, dropping some. Of 140,000 to 150,000 clones listed, 70% to 90% are singletons. The sequencing sample was made of peripheral blood. Receptors originate from a woman between 55 and 75 years old with COVID-19, enrolled during active disease.

This chain links TRBV3-1 (or the pseudogene TRBV3-2) with TRBJ2-1; unclear D gene. The CDR3 loop spans 15 amino acids. Germline V gives CDR1 LGHDT, CDR2 YNNKEL (reference sequence). V shed 2 bases and J shed 3 bases, with 11 bases lying between them. CDR3 DNA: TGTGCCAGCAGCCAAAGTGAGATTCTCTACAATGAGCAGTTCTTC. It translates to CASSQSEILYNEQFF.

This clone was picked up a small number of times. The chain links TRBV6-5 to TRBJ2-2; no definite D call. V lost 6 bases, J lost 8 bases, and 10 bases lay in between. CDR1 is MNHEY, CDR2 SVGAGI, per germline. The CDR3 sequence is 12 residues long. The CDR3 region is CASRPAGGELFF. CDR3 DNA sequence: TGTGCCAGCAGACCAGCCGGGGGGGAGCTGTTTTTT.

The genes are TRBV6-1 and TRBJ1-2; no firm D call. V was trimmed by 2 bases and J by 14 bases, leaving 9 bases between them. This CDR3 has 10 residues. Per the germline V gene, CDR1 is MNHNS and CDR2 is SASEGT. In nucleotides, the CDR3 is TGTGCCAGCAGTGAATCTCGCAGGACCTTC. Its protein is CASSESRRTF.

This rearrangement joins TRBV5-4 to TRBJ2-7, with D possibly TRBD2 on 6 matching bases. CDR3 length: 16 amino acids. Germline V lookup: CDR1 SGHNT, CDR2 YYREEE (reference sequence). Trimming took 4 bases from V and 1 from J, leaving 18 bases between them. Written as DNA, the CDR3 is TGTGCCAGCAGCACGGACCCCGGGAGCGGATCCTACGAGCAGTACTTC. Its protein is CASSTDPGSGSYEQYF.

The chain carries TRBV10-3 and TRBJ1-2; 9 nucleotides agree with TRBD1. The CDR3 has 13 residues. In germline, CDR1 is ENHRY, CDR2 SYGVKD. Trimming removed 7 bases from V and 4 bases from J; junction bases left unmatched: 4. CDR3 in DNA: TGTGCCATCACTGGACAGGGGTCCTATGGCTACACCTTC. This codes for CAITGQGSYGYTF.

The chain joins TRBV18 to TRBJ2-7; a possible D gene is TRBD1 (5 bases). This CDR3 has 13 residues. Between the trimmed V and J ends, which lost 4 bases and 7 bases, there was a span of 14 bases. CDR1 KGHSH and CDR2 LQKENI come from the germline V gene. The CDR3 coding sequence is TGTGCCAGCTCACTGACACATCCAGGGGAGCAGTACTTC. The encoded protein is CASSLTHPGEQYF.

The V gene is TRBV7-3, the J gene TRBJ2-6, with 8 bases that match TRBD1. Trimming at V came to 5 bases and at J to 0 bases, leaving 9 bases not matched to a gene. The germline V gene has CDR1 SGHTA and CDR2 FQGTGA. CDR3 size: 18 residues. The DNA of the CDR3 is TGTGCCAGCAGCCCTAAAGGACAGGGCCACTCTGGGGCCAACGTCCTGACTTTC. Protein: CASSPKGQGHSGANVLTF.

The J gene is TRBJ2-3, the V gene TRBV4-3; TRBD1 is a possible D gene (6 bases). The germline gives CDR1 LGHNA, CDR2 YSLEER. The CDR3 has 18 residues. V lost 0 bases and J lost 0, with 16 bases in between. CDR3 loop: CASSQEVGAYTSTDTQYF. CDR3 DNA: TGCGCCAGCAGCCAAGAGGTGGGGGCATATACTAGCACAGATACGCAGTATTTT.

The V call is TRBV6-5, the J call TRBJ1-2; D is uncertain. The CDR3 is 14 residues long. Between the trimmed V and J ends, which lost 2 bases and 4 bases, there was a span of 11 bases. Germline V gene lookup returns CDR1 MNHEY and CDR2 SVGAGI. CDR3 residues: CASSYKSRGYGYTF. The CDR3 DNA follows: TGTGCCAGCAGTTACAAGAGTCGGGGCTATGGCTACACCTTC.

This chain joins TRBV4-1 and TRBJ1-6, with D perhaps TRBD1 (6 bases). Germline assignment: CDR1 MGHRA and CDR2 YSYEKL. This CDR3 has 16 amino acids. V was shortened by 6 bases and J by 12 bases, with 24 bases between the two germline ends. The CDR3 DNA follows: TGCGCCAGCAGTGAAGCAGGGGCGCGGATAAGGGAACCCCTCCACTTT. Its protein product is CASSEAGARIREPLHF.

V is TRBV28 and J is TRBJ1-1; D gene ambiguous. The CDR3 extends over 13 amino acids. Germline V gives CDR1 MDHEN, CDR2 SYDVKM. V was pared by 6 bases and J by 3 bases, with 11 bases between. The CDR3 nucleotides read TGTGCCAGCAGCCCAAGGACTTACACTGAAGCTTTCTTT. The encoded protein is CASSPRTYTEAFF.

V and J are TRBV5-6 and TRBJ1-1, with D hard to call. CDR3 length: 14 residues. The germline V gene has CDR1 SGHDT and CDR2 YYEEEE. With 7 bases removed from V and 0 bases from J, the gap between germline ends came to 13 bases. Here the CDR3 DNA reads TGTGCCAGCGCCTTTGGACTGGTGAACACTGAAGCTTTCTTT. Translating gives CASAFGLVNTEAFF.

The J gene is TRBJ2-1, the V gene TRBV19; no reliable D call. The CDR3 is 13 amino acids. The germline gives CDR1 LNHDA, CDR2 SQIVND (reference sequence). The ends were cut back, 1 base at V and 8 bases at J, with 9 bases in the middle. The chain's CDR3 is CASSIARSDEQFF. For the CDR3, the DNA is TGTGCCAGTAGTATAGCGAGGTCGGATGAGCAGTTCTTC.

The rearrangement links TRBV21-1 to TRBJ1-2; TRBD1 is the table's D call, not checked against the DNA. TRBV21-1 is annotated as a pseudogene. This CDR3 spans 18 amino acids. CDR3 amino acids: CASSIIPGQGVFLGGYTF. CDR3 bases: TGTGCCAGCAGCATTATACCGGGACAGGGGGTCTTTTTGGGTGGCTACACCTTC.

This clone has just a few counts. The chain joins TRBV7-2 to TRBJ1-3; no clear D. CDR1 and CDR2 from the germline V gene are SGHTA and FQGNSA. With 5 bases removed from V and 3 bases from J, the gap between germline ends came to 11 bases. The CDR3 is made up of 14 amino acids. This chain's CDR3 is CASSLRELGNTIYF. CDR3 DNA: TGTGCCAGCAGCCTACGGGAGCTTGGAAACACCATATATTTT.

The chain recombines TRBV4-2 with TRBJ2-7; D possibly corresponds to TRBD2 (6 bases). The germline gives CDR1 LGHNA, CDR2 YNFKEQ. Between the trimmed V and J ends, which lost 1 base and 7 bases, there was a span of 14 bases. This CDR3 comprises 14 residues. In nucleotides, the CDR3 is TGTGCCAGCAGCCAAGGAATGGCAGGGACTGAGCAGTACTTC. It codes for CASSQGMAGTEQYF.

This clone is a singleton in its sample. The CDR3 nucleotides are TGTGCCAGCAGTTACGGCCCAGGGTACACTGAAGCTTTCTTT. Protein product: CASSYGPGYTEAFF. V gene TRBV6-2 or TRBV6-3 combines with J gene TRBJ1-1; a possible D gene is TRBD1 (5 bases). Trimming took 2 bases from V and 3 from J, leaving 10 bases between them. Germline CDR1 is MNHEY and CDR2 is SVGEGT. This CDR3 comprises 14 residues.

CDR3 DNA sequence: TGTGCCATTGGCTCTGAGGGAACGCAGTATTTT. Its translation is CAIGSEGTQYF. This chain links TRBV10-3 with TRBJ2-3, with D possibly matching TRBD2 (5 bases). V lost 9 bases and J lost 9, with 13 bases in between. The CDR3 extends over 11 amino acids. In germline, CDR1 is ENHRY, CDR2 SYGVKD.

The chain uses TRBV7-2 and TRBJ1-5; 9 positions agree with TRBD1. CDR1 is SGHTA, CDR2 FQGNSA, per germline. V gave up 5 bases and J gave up 3 bases; unmatched junction bases: 8. This CDR3 is built from 16 residues. The CDR3 is CASSLRTGAPNQPQHF. The CDR3 region has the DNA TGTGCCAGCAGCCTTCGGACAGGGGCGCCCAATCAGCCCCAGCATTTT.

The chain couples TRBV30 to TRBJ2-5; TRBD1 matches at 11 bases. The J segment lost 0 bases and the V segment lost 8 bases, leaving 11 bases of the junction unmatched. Germline CDR1 reads GTSNPN; CDR2 reads SVGIG (reference sequence). The CDR3 consists of 16 residues. The CDR3 bases are TGTGCCCACAACCCCCGGGACAGGGGGAACCAAGAGACCCAGTACTTC. This translates into CAHNPRDRGNQETQYF.

The rearrangement joins TRBV27 to TRBJ1-5; tentatively, D is TRBD1 (6 bases). CDR3 length: 18 amino acids. V lost 0 bases, J lost 2 bases, and 17 bases lay in between. CDR1 and CDR2 (germline): MNHEY, SMNVEV (reference sequence). The CDR3 bases are TGTGCCAGCAGTTTATCTAGGAGGGGGGGGGCAGGCAATCAGCCCCAGCATTTT. It encodes CASSLSRRGGAGNQPQHF.